This T cell receptor beta chain is drawn from a study of radiotherapy plus CTLA-4 blockade in lung cancer (dated by TCRdb to 2016 to 2019). Study-wide context: Among the enrolled patients, 15% to 20% had an objective response, and less than 40% reached disease control.

Libraries came from the immunoSEQ multiplex PCR assay. The table comes from immuneACCESS by way of TCRdb, which keeps in-frame sequences with V and J called. Part of the clones is missing from these tables; in studies checked, under half for an unresolved V gene and the rest for unknown reasons. For this sample the table gives some 46,000 clones, of which approximately 80% were detected only once. The biggest ten clones account for approximately 2.4% of the sample. In this study, focal radiation therapy paired with CTLA-4 blockade (ipilimumab) was tested in patients who had chemo-refractory metastatic non-small-cell lung cancer. The research as a whole found: The strongest predictors of response, as reported, were early dynamic changes in blood T cell clones along with a rise in serum interferon-beta after radiation. TCR clones derived from tumors expanded in peripheral blood after treatment with radiotherapy and ipilimumab.

The CDR3 holds 13 amino acids from the cysteine to the phenylalanine. Kept here is only the CDR3 DNA, which spans 39 bases and is read in frame from base 1. CDR1 and CDR2, looked up from the germline V gene, are SQVTM and ANQGSEA. Between the V and J ends, shortened by 4 bases and 5 bases respectively, the junction contains 14 bases. Remarks on this clone: The antigen it binds to is not known. Per-base quality was not reported, and no clone a single base away is much larger than it.

This clonotype originated in a human donor with non-small cell lung cancer whose response to radiotherapy plus ipilimumab could not be evaluated. The source was peripheral blood, collected from a patient treated with radiotherapy plus ipilimumab. Recombination connected TRBV29-1 to TRBJ1-1, with TRBD1 perhaps the D gene, on 6 matching bases. The CDR3 corresponds to CSVAQDSLTEAFF. The DNA reads TGCAGCGTTGCCCAGGACAGCCTAACTGAAGCTTTCTTT.